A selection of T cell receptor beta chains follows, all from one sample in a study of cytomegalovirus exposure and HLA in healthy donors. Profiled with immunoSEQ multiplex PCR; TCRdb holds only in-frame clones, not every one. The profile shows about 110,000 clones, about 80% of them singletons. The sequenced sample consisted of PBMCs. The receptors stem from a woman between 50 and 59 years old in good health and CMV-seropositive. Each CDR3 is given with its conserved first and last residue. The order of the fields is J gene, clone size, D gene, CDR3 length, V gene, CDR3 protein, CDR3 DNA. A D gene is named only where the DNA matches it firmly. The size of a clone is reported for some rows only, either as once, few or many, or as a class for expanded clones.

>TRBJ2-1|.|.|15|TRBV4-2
CASSQELSSYNEQFF
TGTGCCAGCAGCCAAGAGCTCAGCTCCTACAATGAGCAGTTCTTC
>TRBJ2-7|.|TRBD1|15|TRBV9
CASSPLRDSSYEQYF
TGTGCCAGCAGCCCCCTCCGGGACAGCTCCTACGAGCAGTACTTC
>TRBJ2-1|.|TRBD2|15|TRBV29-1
CSVLTSGSSYNEQFF
TGCAGCGTTTTGACTAGCGGGAGCTCCTACAATGAGCAGTTCTTC
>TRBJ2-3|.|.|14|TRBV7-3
CASSRGAATDTQYF
TGTGCCAGCAGCCGTGGAGCGGCCACAGATACGCAGTATTTT
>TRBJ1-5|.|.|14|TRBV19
CASTILERGQPQHF
TGTGCCAGTACCATCCTGGAGCGTGGCCAGCCCCAGCATTTT
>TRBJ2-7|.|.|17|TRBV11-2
CASSFSWERIHGYEQYF
TGTGCCAGCAGCTTTTCCTGGGAGCGGATTCATGGCTACGAGCAGTACTTC
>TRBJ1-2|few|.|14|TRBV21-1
CASSKGAGADGYTF
TGTGCCAGCAGCAAAGGGGCAGGGGCGGATGGCTACACCTTC
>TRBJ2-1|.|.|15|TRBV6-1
CASSESGVAGFEQFF
TGTGCCAGCAGTGAATCCGGGGTGGCCGGGTTTGAGCAGTTCTTC
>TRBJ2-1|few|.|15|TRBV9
CASSVDGTPGDEQFF
TGTGCCAGCAGCGTAGACGGTACCCCGGGAGATGAGCAGTTCTTC
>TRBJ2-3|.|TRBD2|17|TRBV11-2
CASSLGYSGGRTDTQYF
TGTGCCAGCAGCTTAGGATATAGCGGGGGGAGGACAGATACGCAGTACTTT
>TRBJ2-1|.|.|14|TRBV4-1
CASSRTPVANEQFF
TGCGCCAGCAGCCGGACACCGGTCGCAAATGAGCAGTTCTTC
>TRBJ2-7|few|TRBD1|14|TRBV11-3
CASSFGLTGDEQYF
TGTGCCAGCAGCTTTGGACTGACAGGGGACGAGCAGTACTTC
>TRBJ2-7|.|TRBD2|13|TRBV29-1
CSVGVAGGGEQYF
TGCAGCGTTGGAGTAGCGGGAGGCGGCGAGCAGTACTTC
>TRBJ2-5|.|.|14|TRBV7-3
CASSLVQGSETQYF
TGTGCCAGCAGCTTAGTACAGGGATCGGAGACCCAGTACTTC
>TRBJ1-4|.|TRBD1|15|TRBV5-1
CASSLGDRRGEKLFF
TGCGCCAGCAGCTTGGGGGACAGGCGCGGTGAAAAACTGTTTTTT
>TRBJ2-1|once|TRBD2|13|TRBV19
CASSPAGDNEQFF
TGTGCCAGTAGTCCAGCGGGGGACAATGAGCAGTTCTTC
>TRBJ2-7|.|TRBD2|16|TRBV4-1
CASSHPTSASSYEQYF
TGCGCCAGCAGCCATCCTACTAGCGCCAGCTCCTACGAGCAGTACTTC
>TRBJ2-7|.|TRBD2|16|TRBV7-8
CASSGSASGAAYEQYF
TGTGCCAGCAGCGGGTCGGCTAGCGGGGCTGCCTACGAGCAGTACTTC
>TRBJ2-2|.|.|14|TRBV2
CASSETGRTGELFF
TGTGCCAGCAGTGAAACAGGGAGAACCGGGGAGCTGTTTTTT
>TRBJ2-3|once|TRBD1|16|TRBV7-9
CASSSSQGALTDTQYF
TGTGCCAGCAGCTCCTCACAGGGGGCCCTCACAGATACGCAGTATTTT